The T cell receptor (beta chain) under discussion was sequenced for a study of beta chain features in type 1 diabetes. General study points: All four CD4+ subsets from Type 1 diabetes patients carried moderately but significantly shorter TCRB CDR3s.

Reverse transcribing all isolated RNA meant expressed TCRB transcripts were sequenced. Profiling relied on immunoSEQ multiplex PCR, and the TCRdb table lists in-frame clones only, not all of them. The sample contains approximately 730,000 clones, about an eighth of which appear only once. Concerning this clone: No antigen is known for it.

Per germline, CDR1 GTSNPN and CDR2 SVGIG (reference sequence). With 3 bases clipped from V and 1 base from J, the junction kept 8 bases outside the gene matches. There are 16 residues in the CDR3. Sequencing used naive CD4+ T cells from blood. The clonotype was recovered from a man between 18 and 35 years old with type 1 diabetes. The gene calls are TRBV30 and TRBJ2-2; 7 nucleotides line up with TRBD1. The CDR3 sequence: CAWRKGTVKNTGELFF. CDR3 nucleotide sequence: TGTGCCTGGAGGAAGGGGACAGTGAAGAACACCGGGGAGCTGTTTTTT.